This TCR beta chain was obtained from a study of blood T cells in healthy people across ages. As concerns this clonotype: Its antigen remains unknown.

Findings of the study overall: Higher diversity and more naive CD4+ cells were features of long-lived donors, compared to aged donors.

A second PCR of 7 to 11 cycles used a sample-barcoded 5' primer and a J-beta primer mix. MiXCR was run by TCRdb on the 5' RACE reads, yielding one entry per CDR3 protein. Among 710,000 or so distinct CDR3 sequences listed, about 32% were seen once. V lost 6 bases and J lost 0, with 24 bases in between. Germline V gene sequence: CDR1 SEHNR, CDR2 FQNEAQ (reference sequence). The CDR3 has 18 residues. Every participating donor contributed about 10 milliliters of peripheral blood through a draw. The sample comprised blood. This receptor was taken from a woman at least 80 years old in good health. The chain combines TRBV7-9 with TRBJ2-7; D perhaps matches TRBD1 (6 bases). Here the CDR3 reads CASSKTGTSNKGSYEQYF. The CDR3 nucleotides read TGTGCCAGCAGTAAAACCGGGACAAGTAATAAGGGCTCCTACGAGCAGTACTTC.